This TCR beta chain was observed in a study of Ad26.COV2.S vaccination and SARS-CoV-2 variants. Overall study results and limits: Reported findings describe substantial breadth in spike-specific CD8+ and CD4+ T cell responses following vaccination.

The CDR3 consists of 14 residues. V lost 1 base to trimming and J lost 4 bases, with 9 bases between them. Germline lookup yields CDR1 SGHVS and CDR2 FQNEAQ. The data were produced by immunoSEQ multiplex PCR, yet TCRdb's version contains in-frame clones alone and is incomplete. Here the sample spans roughly 500,000 clones, roughly 89% being singletons. About this clone itself: Its antigen is not identified.

Regarding treatment: approximately 18 received Ad26.COV2.S at low or high dose, single or two shots; 5 received placebo; per-sample allocation not given. Specimen acquisition occurred on day 63 following the initial vaccine or placebo injection. The donor's status was that of an adult aged 18-55 years in Boston. An Ad26 vector expressing Wuhan-strain SARS-CoV-2 spike served as the vaccine. The V call is TRBV7-8, the J call TRBJ2-3; a weak D match, TRBD2 (6 bases). The source is a person aged 18-65 years who received the Ad26.COV2.S COVID-19 vaccine or a placebo. Sample: peripheral blood, taken in a trial of Ad26.COV2.S vaccine versus placebo. The CDR3 spells CASSLVGGSDTQYF. The CDR3 DNA is TGTGCCAGCAGCTTAGTTGGGGGGTCAGATACGCAGTATTTT.